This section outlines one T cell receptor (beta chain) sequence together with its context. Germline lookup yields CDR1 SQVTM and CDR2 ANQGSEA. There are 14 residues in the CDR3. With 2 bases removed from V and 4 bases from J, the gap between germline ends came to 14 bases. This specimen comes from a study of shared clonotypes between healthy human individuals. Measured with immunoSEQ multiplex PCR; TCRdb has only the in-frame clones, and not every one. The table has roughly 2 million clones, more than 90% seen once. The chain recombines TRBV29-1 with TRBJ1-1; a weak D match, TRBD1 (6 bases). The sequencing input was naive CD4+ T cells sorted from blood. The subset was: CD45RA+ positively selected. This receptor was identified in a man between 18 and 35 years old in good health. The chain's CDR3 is CSVERGVKGTEAFF. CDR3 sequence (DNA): TGCAGCGTTGAAAGGGGGGTTAAAGGCACTGAAGCTTTCTTT.